These T cell receptor beta chains were read from a single sample in a study of cytomegalovirus exposure and HLA in healthy donors. The data were produced by immunoSEQ multiplex PCR, yet TCRdb's version contains in-frame clones alone and is incomplete. Among 67,000 or so clones listed, approximately 93% were seen once. The sample comprised PBMCs. All receptors come from a man younger than 35 in good health and CMV-seropositive. Both conserved end residues are part of each CDR3. A D gene is named only where the DNA matches it firmly. Some rows have no size entry. The others give once, few or many, or a class for an expanded clone.

CDR3 length: 15; D gene: NA; clone size: NA; J gene: TRBJ1-1; V gene: TRBV9; CDR3 protein: CASSVMAQGGSEAFF; CDR3 DNA: TGTGCCAGCAGCGTAATGGCACAGGGAGGGTCTGAAGCTTTCTTT
CDR3 length: 13; D gene: NA; clone size: NA; J gene: TRBJ2-2; V gene: TRBV18; CDR3 protein: CASSPGHVGELFF; CDR3 DNA: TGTGCCAGCTCACCAGGACATGTCGGGGAGCTGTTTTTT
CDR3 length: 14; D gene: TRBD1; clone size: NA; J gene: TRBJ1-1; V gene: TRBV5-1; CDR3 protein: CASSRWTGNTEAFF; CDR3 DNA: TGCGCCAGCAGCCGATGGACAGGGAACACTGAAGCTTTCTTT
CDR3 length: 15; D gene: TRBD2; clone size: once; J gene: TRBJ2-1; V gene: TRBV5-1; CDR3 protein: CASSFAAGVVNEQFF; CDR3 DNA: TGCGCCAGCAGCTTCGCAGCGGGAGTGGTCAATGAGCAGTTCTTC
CDR3 length: 16; D gene: TRBD2; clone size: NA; J gene: TRBJ2-1; V gene: TRBV7-9; CDR3 protein: CASSARVTSGYNEQFF; CDR3 DNA: TGTGCCAGCAGCGCGCGGGTAACTAGCGGATACAATGAGCAGTTCTTC
CDR3 length: 15; D gene: TRBD1; clone size: NA; J gene: TRBJ2-2; V gene: TRBV10-3; CDR3 protein: CAIRPGQGNTGELFF; CDR3 DNA: TGTGCCATCAGACCGGGACAGGGGAACACCGGGGAGCTGTTTTTT
CDR3 length: 14; D gene: TRBD1; clone size: NA; J gene: TRBJ2-7; V gene: TRBV2; CDR3 protein: CASREQGYSYEQYF; CDR3 DNA: TGTGCCAGCAGGGAACAGGGGTACTCCTACGAGCAGTACTTC
CDR3 length: 15; D gene: TRBD2; clone size: few; J gene: TRBJ2-3; V gene: TRBV6-4; CDR3 protein: CASSESSGSTDTQYF; CDR3 DNA: TGTGCCAGCAGTGAGAGTAGCGGGAGCACAGATACGCAGTATTTT
CDR3 length: 14; D gene: NA; clone size: NA; J gene: TRBJ2-4; V gene: TRBV6-5; CDR3 protein: CASSMESAKNIQYF; CDR3 DNA: TGTGCCAGCAGCATGGAGTCAGCCAAAAACATTCAGTACTTC
CDR3 length: 15; D gene: TRBD2; clone size: NA; J gene: TRBJ2-1; V gene: TRBV5-1; CDR3 protein: CASSPGAGGPIEQFF; CDR3 DNA: TGCGCCAGCAGCCCAGGGGCGGGGGGGCCCATTGAGCAGTTCTTC
CDR3 length: 14; D gene: TRBD1; clone size: NA; J gene: TRBJ2-3; V gene: TRBV9; CDR3 protein: CASRQTGGADTQYF; CDR3 DNA: TGTGCCAGCAGGCAGACAGGGGGCGCGGATACGCAGTATTTT
CDR3 length: 17; D gene: TRBD1; clone size: NA; J gene: TRBJ2-5; V gene: TRBV28; CDR3 protein: CASSPPPLHRGDETQYF; CDR3 DNA: TGTGCCAGCAGCCCTCCCCCCCTGCACAGGGGTGACGAGACCCAGTACTTC
CDR3 length: 17; D gene: NA; clone size: NA; J gene: TRBJ1-4; V gene: TRBV18; CDR3 protein: CASSPPRGGEDNEKLFF; CDR3 DNA: TGTGCCAGCTCACCCCCCCGGGGAGGGGAGGACAATGAAAAACTGTTTTTT
CDR3 length: 14; D gene: NA; clone size: NA; J gene: TRBJ2-7; V gene: TRBV18; CDR3 protein: CASSPDGRPYEQYF; CDR3 DNA: TGTGCCAGCTCACCAGACGGCAGGCCCTACGAGCAGTACTTC
CDR3 length: 14; D gene: TRBD2; clone size: NA; J gene: TRBJ2-3; V gene: TRBV29-1; CDR3 protein: CSVASGGPTDTQYF; CDR3 DNA: TGCAGCGTTGCTAGCGGAGGACCCACAGATACGCAGTATTTT
CDR3 length: 17; D gene: TRBD2; clone size: NA; J gene: TRBJ2-1; V gene: TRBV14; CDR3 protein: CASSQNSLAGPYNEQFF; CDR3 DNA: TGTGCCAGCAGCCAAAACTCCTTAGCGGGGCCTTACAATGAGCAGTTCTTC
CDR3 length: 14; D gene: TRBD2; clone size: NA; J gene: TRBJ2-1; V gene: TRBV2; CDR3 protein: CASRTSGHYNEQFF; CDR3 DNA: TGTGCCAGCAGGACTAGCGGCCATTACAATGAGCAGTTCTTC
CDR3 length: 15; D gene: TRBD1; clone size: NA; J gene: TRBJ1-2; V gene: TRBV9; CDR3 protein: CASSAAPDRAWGYTF; CDR3 DNA: TGTGCCAGCAGCGCGGCCCCGGACAGGGCGTGGGGCTACACCTTC
CDR3 length: 13; D gene: NA; clone size: NA; J gene: TRBJ2-4; V gene: TRBV5-1; CDR3 protein: CASSSPTENIQYF; CDR3 DNA: TGCGCCAGCAGCTCCCCGACAGAAAACATTCAGTACTTC
CDR3 length: 15; D gene: NA; clone size: NA; J gene: TRBJ1-4; V gene: TRBV6-1; CDR3 protein: CASSPAGRSVEKLFF; CDR3 DNA: TGTGCCAGCAGCCCAGCGGGACGGTCGGTTGAAAAACTGTTTTTT
CDR3 length: 15; D gene: NA; clone size: NA; J gene: TRBJ2-3; V gene: TRBV2; CDR3 protein: CASSGSGRGADTQYF; CDR3 DNA: TGTGCCAGCAGTGGCTCCGGGCGCGGGGCAGATACGCAGTATTTT
CDR3 length: 14; D gene: TRBD1; clone size: NA; J gene: TRBJ1-2; V gene: TRBV30; CDR3 protein: CAWRGTGGAGGYTF; CDR3 DNA: TGTGCCTGGAGGGGCACAGGGGGCGCGGGTGGCTACACCTTC
CDR3 length: 16; D gene: NA; clone size: NA; J gene: TRBJ2-7; V gene: TRBV5-4; CDR3 protein: CASSSTGTKNIYEQYF; CDR3 DNA: TGTGCCAGCAGCTCCACAGGAACGAAAAACATCTACGAGCAGTACTTC
CDR3 length: 15; D gene: TRBD1; clone size: NA; J gene: TRBJ1-4; V gene: TRBV6-6; CDR3 protein: CASSYSTGGGEKLFF; CDR3 DNA: TGTGCCAGCAGTTACTCGACAGGGGGCGGTGAAAAACTGTTTTTT
CDR3 length: 16; D gene: NA; clone size: NA; J gene: TRBJ2-5; V gene: TRBV2; CDR3 protein: CASSERNARGQETQYF; CDR3 DNA: TGTGCCAGCAGTGAACGGAACGCCCGGGGCCAAGAGACCCAGTACTTC
CDR3 length: 12; D gene: NA; clone size: NA; J gene: TRBJ1-1; V gene: TRBV18; CDR3 protein: CASSPTNTEAFF; CDR3 DNA: TGTGCCAGCTCACCGACTAACACTGAAGCTTTCTTT
CDR3 length: 13; D gene: NA; clone size: NA; J gene: TRBJ1-1; V gene: TRBV11-1; CDR3 protein: CASSPRQQYEAFF; CDR3 DNA: TGTGCCAGCAGCCCTAGACAGCAATATGAAGCTTTCTTT
CDR3 length: 13; D gene: NA; clone size: NA; J gene: TRBJ1-4; V gene: TRBV19; CDR3 protein: CASRLRINEKLFF; CDR3 DNA: TGTGCCAGTCGTCTGAGAATTAATGAAAAACTGTTTTTT
CDR3 length: 13; D gene: TRBD1; clone size: NA; J gene: TRBJ2-2; V gene: TRBV2; CDR3 protein: CASRVQGTGELFF; CDR3 DNA: TGTGCCAGCAGGGTACAGGGGACCGGGGAGCTGTTTTTT
CDR3 length: 15; D gene: TRBD2; clone size: NA; J gene: TRBJ2-1; V gene: TRBV29-1; CDR3 protein: CSASRTSGSGNEQFF; CDR3 DNA: TGCAGCGCCTCCCGGACTAGCGGGAGCGGCAATGAGCAGTTCTTC
CDR3 length: 15; D gene: TRBD2; clone size: NA; J gene: TRBJ2-1; V gene: TRBV5-4; CDR3 protein: CASSTGLAPGNEQFF; CDR3 DNA: TGTGCCAGCAGCACCGGACTAGCGCCGGGTAATGAGCAGTTCTTC
CDR3 length: 13; D gene: TRBD1; clone size: once; J gene: TRBJ2-7; V gene: TRBV18; CDR3 protein: CASSTGNTYEQYF; CDR3 DNA: TGTGCCAGCTCGACAGGGAACACCTACGAGCAGTACTTC
CDR3 length: 13; D gene: NA; clone size: NA; J gene: TRBJ1-1; V gene: TRBV28; CDR3 protein: CASRAGRGTEAFF; CDR3 DNA: TGTGCCAGCAGGGCAGGGAGGGGCACTGAAGCTTTCTTT
CDR3 length: 13; D gene: TRBD1; clone size: NA; J gene: TRBJ2-1; V gene: TRBV5-6; CDR3 protein: CASSLVGQGRKFF; CDR3 DNA: TGTGCCAGCAGCTTGGTGGGACAGGGCCGTAAGTTCTTC
CDR3 length: 15; D gene: NA; clone size: once; J gene: TRBJ2-7; V gene: TRBV6-6; CDR3 protein: CASSYVELAIYEQYF; CDR3 DNA: TGTGCCAGCAGTTATGTGGAGCTAGCGATCTACGAGCAGTACTTC
CDR3 length: 16; D gene: NA; clone size: NA; J gene: TRBJ1-5; V gene: TRBV21-1; CDR3 protein: CASSKGGPCPSQPQHF; CDR3 DNA: TGTGCCAGCAGCAAAGGGGGGCCGTGCCCTAGTCAGCCCCAGCATTTT
CDR3 length: 14; D gene: NA; clone size: NA; J gene: TRBJ2-3; V gene: TRBV4-2; CDR3 protein: CASSQYSGTDTQYF; CDR3 DNA: TGTGCCAGCAGCCAATACTCGGGAACGGATACGCAGTATTTT
CDR3 length: 15; D gene: TRBD1; clone size: NA; J gene: TRBJ1-2; V gene: TRBV4-1; CDR3 protein: CASSQDPRSGGGYTF; CDR3 DNA: TGCGCCAGCAGCCAAGATCCTCGGTCAGGGGGTGGCTACACCTTC
CDR3 length: 14; D gene: TRBD2; clone size: NA; J gene: TRBJ2-3; V gene: TRBV4-2; CDR3 protein: CASSPGLAEDTQYF; CDR3 DNA: TGTGCCAGCAGCCCAGGACTAGCCGAAGATACGCAGTATTTT
CDR3 length: 17; D gene: TRBD1; clone size: NA; J gene: TRBJ2-5; V gene: TRBV7-7; CDR3 protein: CASSQGQGARFGETQYF; CDR3 DNA: TGTGCCAGCAGCCAGGGACAGGGGGCGCGTTTTGGAGAGACCCAGTACTTC